Detailed here is one TCR beta chain. The antigen is not known. Healthy donors had no documented immune events, such as infections, while sampled. The entry originates in a study of identifying expanded T cells in peripheral blood. Study-level findings and limits: Technical replicates showed about 1.1 changed clones; roughly two weeks approximately 16; four weeks 19. Variance in clone template counts between approximately two-week samples significantly increased with total template count across all healthy donors.

This table comes from immunoSEQ multiplex PCR, and its TCRdb copy is limited to in-frame clones, with some not included. Of 75,000 to 95,000 clones listed, around 90% are singletons. The CDR3 is 13 residues long. Trimming took off 4 bases at V and 5 bases at J, with 9 bases between the two ends. Germline CDR1 is GTSNPN and CDR2 is SVGIG (reference sequence). This clonotype was obtained from a person aged 18-70 years in good health. Sequencing was done on a sample of blood. The chain joins TRBV30 to TRBJ1-6; D gene unclear. This chain's CDR3 is CAWKDSNNSPLHF. Here the CDR3 DNA reads TGTGCCTGGAAAGATAGTAATAATTCACCCCTCCACTTT.